The clone carrying this T cell receptor (beta chain) showed up many times. Its antigen is unidentified. The record originates from a study of identical twins. General observations from the study: Instead of following the same donors, the conclusions were based on cross-sectional statistical analysis. Insertions ran lower in abundant cord blood beta clonotypes, though not in memory repertoires.

Healthy Caucasian donors formed the entire cohort. Each CDR3 protein is one row after TCRdb ran MiXCR on the 5' RACE reads. The sample holds roughly 710,000 distinct CDR3 sequences, approximately 6.1% seen once. V was trimmed by 3 bases and J by 9 bases, leaving 6 bases between them. The CDR3 has 12 residues. V is TRBV12-3 or TRBV12-4 and J is TRBJ1-6; D is perhaps TRBD1 (5 bases). The source is a young man in good health. The specimen sequenced was naive T cells sorted from blood. CDR3 loop: CASSFQGSPLHF. As DNA, the CDR3 is TGTGCCAGCAGTTTCCAGGGTTCACCCCTCCACTTT.